These 16 T cell receptor beta chains came from one sample sequenced in a study of shared clonotypes between healthy human individuals. The data were produced by immunoSEQ multiplex PCR, yet TCRdb's version contains in-frame clones alone and is incomplete. The table has 450,000 to 600,000 clones, roughly 78% seen once. Sequenced sample: PBMCs. These receptors were collected from a woman between 40 and 50 years old in good health. Some clones in this sample may be carry-over from other donors' samples.

The chain has TRBV30 and TRBJ2-2, with a weak D call TRBD2 (6 bases). There are 16 residues in the CDR3. Trimming removed 3 bases from V and 2 bases from J, with 16 bases in between. Germline values: CDR1 GTSNPN, CDR2 SVGIG (reference sequence). CDR3 loop: CAWSPGLTINTGELFF. The CDR3 nucleotides read TGTGCCTGGAGCCCGGGACTGACGATCAACACCGGGGAGCTGTTTTTT.

The chain couples TRBV2 to TRBJ2-1; 13 bases are shared with TRBD2. The length of the CDR3 is 14 residues. After removal of 4 bases from V and 14 bases from J, the junction contained 8 bases not matched to a gene. The V gene's germline CDR1 is SNHLY and CDR2 FYNNEI. DNA of the CDR3: TGTGCCAGCAGTGTCATCCGGACTAGCGGGAGTGAGTTCTTC. Amino acid sequence: CASSVIRTSGSEFF.

This clone was seen many times. The genes are TRBV4-1 and TRBJ1-2, with a possible D match to TRBD1 (6 bases). Trimming pared 6 bases from V and 5 bases from J, leaving 19 bases between. The germline gives CDR1 MGHRA, CDR2 YSYEKL. The CDR3 is 15 residues long. CDR3 coding DNA: TGCGCCAGCAGGGGGGCTGAGGGGGGGGGTTATGGCTACACCTTC. It specifies CASRGAEGGGYGYTF.

This clone was seen only a few times. V is TRBV5-1 and J is TRBJ1-1, with 7 bases lining up with TRBD1. After removal of 4 bases from V and 7 bases from J, the junction contained 7 bases not matched to a gene. The CDR3 extends over 13 amino acids. Per germline, CDR1 SGHRS and CDR2 YFSETQ. The CDR3 here is CASSATGNLEAFF. Here the CDR3 DNA reads TGCGCCAGCAGCGCGACAGGGAACCTTGAAGCTTTCTTT.

J is TRBJ2-1 and V is TRBV7-9, with a possible D match to TRBD2 (6 bases). V was cut by 5 bases and J by 0 bases, with 14 bases left in between. Per the germline V gene, CDR1 is SEHNR and CDR2 is FQNEAQ (reference sequence). The CDR3 loop spans 16 amino acids. The CDR3 DNA is TGTGCCAGCAGCATAAACACCGGGGGCTCCTACAATGAGCAGTTCTTC. This sequence encodes CASSINTGGSYNEQFF.

V usage is TRBV7-9 and J usage is TRBJ2-5; possibly TRBD1 for D (7 bases). Germline V gives CDR1 SEHNR, CDR2 FQNEAQ (reference sequence). The CDR3 has 13 amino acids. The V end was cut by 5 bases, the J end by 5 bases, with 12 bases between. The CDR3 DNA reads TGTGCCAGCAGCCAGACAGGGAGGGAGACCCAGTACTTC. It yields the protein CASSQTGRETQYF.

The gene calls are TRBV5-4 and TRBJ1-1; 9 nucleotides agree with TRBD1. The CDR3 totals 15 residues. The ends lost 4 bases at V and 3 bases at J; junction bases unmatched: 7. Per germline, CDR1 SGHNT and CDR2 YYREEE (reference sequence). The CDR3 reads CASSTGTGWDTEAFF. The CDR3 nucleotides read TGTGCCAGCAGCACGGGGACAGGGTGGGACACTGAAGCTTTCTTT.

The rearrangement uses TRBV6-1 and TRBJ1-6, with TRBD1 matching 7 bases. V was clipped by 6 bases and J by 7 bases; unmatched bases: 3. The CDR3 has 13 amino acids. In germline, CDR1 is MNHNS, CDR2 SASEGT. CDR3 bases: TGTGCCAGCAGCGGGACAGAGAATTCACCCCTCCACTTT. This gives the protein CASSGTENSPLHF.

This clone was seen a handful of times. The chain joins TRBV14 to TRBJ1-2; D not resolved. The CDR3 runs to 15 residues. Trimming removed 2 bases at V and 0 bases at J, with 10 bases between. Germline V CDR1 and CDR2: SGHDN, FVKESK. The CDR3 DNA sequence: TGTGCCAGCAGCCAATACGGACTAGCTAACTATGGCTACACCTTC. Translating it yields CASSQYGLANYGYTF.

The V and J genes are TRBV6-1 and TRBJ1-1; a weak D match, TRBD1 (5 bases). CDR1 and CDR2 from the germline V gene are MNHNS and SASEGT. The CDR3 has 15 amino acids. The V gene lost 1 base and the J gene lost 6 bases, with 15 bases spanning the gap. CDR3 sequence (DNA): TGTGCCAGCAGTGAAGTGGGGGGGGGAGCCGCTGAAGCTTTCTTT. Residues: CASSEVGGGAAEAFF.

The chain combines TRBV28 with TRBJ2-3, with 11 bases aligning to TRBD2. V was clipped by 5 bases and J by 3 bases; unmatched bases: 7. CDR3 size: 16 residues. The germline V gene encodes CDR1 MDHEN and CDR2 SYDVKM. CDR3 nucleotides: TGTGCCAGCAGTAACACGCTAGCGGGAGGTACAGATACGCAGTATTTT. Its protein is CASSNTLAGGTDTQYF.

This sequence joins TRBV27 and TRBJ2-1, with D possibly called TRBD1 or TRBD2 (5 bases each). The CDR3 runs to 11 residues. CDR1 MNHEY and CDR2 SMNVEV come from the germline V gene (reference sequence). Trimming cost V 5 bases and J 8 bases, with 7 bases left between them. CDR3 amino acids: CASSRGDEQFF. In DNA, the CDR3 is TGTGCCAGCAGTCGAGGGGATGAGCAGTTCTTC.

The chain employs TRBV14 and TRBJ1-1; D remains unclear. Trimming took off 2 bases at V and 5 bases at J, with 12 bases between the two ends. Germline CDR1 reads SGHDN; CDR2 reads FVKESK. CDR3 length: 14 residues. CDR3 sequence: CASSQLGMGTEAFF. The CDR3 nucleotides are TGTGCCAGCAGCCAATTGGGAATGGGGACTGAAGCTTTCTTT.

The rearrangement joins TRBV28 to TRBJ2-1; D assignment may be TRBD1 or TRBD2 (5 bases each). Germline loops: CDR1 MDHEN, CDR2 SYDVKM. The V end was cut by 6 bases, the J end by 8 bases, with 14 bases between. The CDR3 runs to 13 residues. Written as DNA, the CDR3 is TGTGCCAGCAGCCATCGCCCGGGACATGAGCAGTTCTTC. This encodes CASSHRPGHEQFF.

Points on this clone: At the DNA level, this CDR3 is encoded by other sequences in the same sample as well. The genes are TRBV18 and TRBJ1-5; D might be TRBD1 (5 bases). The germline V gene has CDR1 KGHSH and CDR2 LQKENI. V lost 3 bases, J lost 7 bases, and 10 bases lay in between. The CDR3 runs 13 residues. This chain's CDR3 is CASSPGVDQPQHF. As DNA, the CDR3 is TGTGCCAGCTCACCGGGGGTGGACCAGCCCCAGCATTTT.

This clone was picked up one time. The V call is TRBV2, the J call TRBJ1-6; tentatively, D is TRBD1 (6 bases). Trimming cost V 8 bases and J 0 bases, with 11 bases left between them. CDR3 size: 15 residues. Per the germline V gene, CDR1 is SNHLY and CDR2 is FYNNEI. CDR3 loop: CASGGQSSYNSPLHF. As DNA, the CDR3 is TGTGCCAGCGGGGGCCAGAGCTCCTATAATTCACCCCTCCACTTT. Drawing the rest from reference TRBV2 and TRBJ1-6, the complete variable domain is EPEVTQTPSHQVTQMGQEVILRCVPISNHLYFYWYRQILGQKVEFLVSFYNNEISEKSEIFDDQFSVERPDGSNFTLKIRSTKLEDSAMYFCASGGQSSYNSPLHFGNGTRLTVT.